These 10 T cell receptor beta chains share one sample of origin, sequenced in a study of OX40 agonist ivuxolimab in advanced cancers. TCRdb keeps only in-frame clones here, not all; method: immunoSEQ multiplex PCR. The profile shows 55,000 to 80,000 clones, roughly nine tenths of them singletons. Here the sequenced sample was CD4+ or CD8+ T cells sorted from blood, taken in a trial of the OX40 agonist ivuxolimab. These receptors were collected from an adult with an advanced solid tumor such as melanoma, head and neck, liver or kidney cancer.

The chain uses TRBV7-2 and TRBJ1-2; D gene ambiguous. V was clipped by 2 bases and J by 2 bases, with 9 bases between them. The CDR3 extends over 14 amino acids. Germline CDR1 and CDR2: SGHTA and FQGNSA. CDR3 region: CASSLTGPNYGYTF. The CDR3 nucleotides are TGTGCCAGCAGCTTAACGGGTCCAAACTATGGCTACACCTTC.

The chain links TRBV19 to TRBJ2-7; D possibly matches TRBD1 or TRBD2 (6 bases each). CDR1 and CDR2 (germline): LNHDA, SQIVND (reference sequence). V lost 10 bases and J 2 bases, leaving 18 bases between the germline ends. This CDR3 spans 14 amino acids. Here the CDR3 reads CATRGGGGAYEQYF. The CDR3 coding sequence is TGTGCCACCAGGGGCGGCGGAGGGGCCTACGAGCAGTACTTC.

V gene TRBV9 combines with J gene TRBJ2-1; unclear D gene. Trimming removed 0 bases from V and 0 bases from J, with 10 bases in between. Germline CDR1 and CDR2: SGDLS and YYNGEE. The CDR3 covers 16 residues. The CDR3 bases are TGTGCCAGCAGCGTAGCTGCTACCCGCTCCTACAATGAGCAGTTCTTC. Translation gives CASSVAATRSYNEQFF.

The chain has TRBV7-2 and TRBJ1-5, with 11 bases fitting TRBD1. CDR3 length equals 13 residues. Germline V gene sequence: CDR1 SGHTA, CDR2 FQGNSA. Germline trimming cut 4 bases from V and 10 bases from J; bases unmatched to any gene: 3. The CDR3 DNA sequence: TGTGCCAGCAGCTCGGACAGGGGGCGTCCCCAGCATTTT. Translation: CASSSDRGRPQHF.

The genes are TRBV7-2 and TRBJ2-1; D is possibly TRBD2 (6 bases). The germline V gene encodes CDR1 SGHTA and CDR2 FQGNSA. V lost 0 bases, J lost 2 bases, and 8 bases lay in between. This CDR3 has 15 amino acids. The CDR3, as DNA: TGTGCCAGCAGCTTAGCTAGCGGTCCCTACAATGAGCAGTTCTTC. Amino acids: CASSLASGPYNEQFF.

The V and J genes are TRBV4-3 and TRBJ2-1; TRBD1 matches 9 bases. In germline, CDR1 is LGHNA, CDR2 YSLEER. The CDR3 runs 16 residues. J was trimmed by 8 bases and V by 0 bases; bases with no gene match: 8. The CDR3 here is CASSQELRQGVDEQFF. The CDR3 nucleotides read TGCGCCAGCAGCCAAGAATTGCGACAGGGGGTTGATGAGCAGTTCTTC.

The chain uses TRBV29-1 and TRBJ1-1; D remains unclear. CDR1 is SQVTM and CDR2 is ANQGSEA in the germline V gene. Trimming took off 7 bases at V and 1 base at J, with 10 bases between the two ends. The CDR3 has 12 residues. This CDR3 is CSAILQNTEAFF. Written as DNA, the CDR3 is TGCAGCGCCATACTACAGAACACTGAAGCTTTCTTT.

This rearrangement joins TRBV6-1 to TRBJ2-2; D ambiguous. CDR3 size: 12 residues. V dropped 8 bases and J dropped 0 bases, with 4 bases sitting between them. From germline, CDR1 is MNHNS and CDR2 SASEGT. The CDR3 protein is CASGSNTGELFF. CDR3 nucleotides: TGTGCCAGCGGGTCGAACACCGGGGAGCTGTTTTTT.

The rearrangement uses TRBV6-6 and TRBJ2-1, with 8 bases matching TRBD2. The V gene's germline CDR1 is MNHNY and CDR2 SVGAGI (reference sequence). Trimming took 0 bases from V and 4 from J; bases not matched to a gene: 2. The CDR3 covers 15 residues. In DNA form, the CDR3 reads TGTGCCAGCAGTTACTCTAGCGGGGTGTACAATGAGCAGTTCTTC. It is translated as CASSYSSGVYNEQFF.

The chain uses TRBV29-1 and TRBJ2-1, with TRBD1 matching 9 bases. The CDR3 runs 13 residues. V dropped 6 bases and J dropped 9; count of bases not matched to a gene: 9. Germline CDR1 reads SQVTM; CDR2 reads ANQGSEA. The DNA of the CDR3 is TGCAGCGTACAGACAGGGGGAGGAGGTGAGCAGTTCTTC. As protein: CSVQTGGGGEQFF.